This T cell receptor (beta chain) was found in a study of cytomegalovirus exposure and HLA in healthy donors. Study-level findings and limits: Despite most TCR sequences being rare, some public TCRs occurred in many donors. Reports showed the classifier diagnosing cytomegalovirus status with high specificity and sensitivity. As a later analysis revealed, the rate of TCR association differed by HLA locus, with DRB1 most and HLA-C fewest.

The PCR ran on 60 Vbeta and 13 Jbeta primers. Measured with immunoSEQ multiplex PCR; TCRdb has only the in-frame clones, and not every one. The data hold tens of thousands of clones, with approximately 80% observed a single time. This CDR3 comprises 15 residues. Trimming removed 0 bases at V and 9 bases at J, with 17 bases between. The germline V gene encodes CDR1 LGHNA and CDR2 YSLEER. In regard to this clone: Its antigen is as yet unknown.

The TCR sequence derives from a man aged 25-45 years in good health and CMV-seronegative. The chain combines TRBV4-3 with TRBJ1-2, with D uncertain. What was sequenced was PBMCs. CDR3 loop: CASSQDLGYSLRYTF. CDR3 DNA: TGCGCCAGCAGCCAAGACCTCGGGTATTCCCTACGCTACACCTTC.